Listed below are T cell receptor beta chains from one sample, sequenced in a study of T cells after yellow fever vaccination. TCRdb used MiXCR to reprocess the 5' RACE reads, holding one entry per CDR3 protein. Altogether about 320,000 distinct CDR3 sequences are present, 4% to 5.5% being singletons, with the ten largest covering approximately 19%. Sequencing used PBMCs, obtained 15 days after the yellow fever booster vaccination. These receptors were collected from a man younger than 35 who received the YFV17D yellow fever vaccine. The CDR3 runs from the conserved cysteine through the conserved F or W. The D gene is left open where the match is weak. Expanded clones are given a class, and other clones once, few, many or no size at all.

TRBJ2-3,TRBD1,TRBV5-1,NA,TGCGCCAGTGGTGGGACAGGGTACACAGATACGCAGTATTTT,CASGGTGYTDTQYF
TRBJ2-1,TRBD2,TRBV4-1,many,TGCGCCAGCAGCCCCCGGACTAGCGCTTACAATGAGCAGTTCTTC,CASSPRTSAYNEQFF
TRBJ1-1,NA,TRBV5-1,few,TGCGCCAGCAGCTTGTCCGGTGTCGGGTTCCGCACTGAAGCTTTCTTT,CASSLSGVGFRTEAFF
TRBJ2-7,NA,TRBV12-3/TRBV12-4,many,TGTGCCAGCAGTTTGTCACTCTCGCACCAGTACTTC,CASSLSLSHQYF
TRBJ2-3,NA,TRBV10-3,few,TGTGCCATCAGTTTCCCTGGGGCAGATACGCAGTATTTT,CAISFPGADTQYF
TRBJ2-7,NA,TRBV15,NA,TGTGCCACCAGCAGAGTGAAGGGGGGCTACGAGCAGTACTTC,CATSRVKGGYEQYF
TRBJ1-1,NA,TRBV15,NA,TGTGCCACCAGCAGAGCGGTAAGCCACACTGAAGCTTTCTTT,CATSRAVSHTEAFF
TRBJ2-6,NA,TRBV13,few,TGTGCCAGCAGCCCGAACGGTGGGGCCAACGTCCTGACTTTC,CASSPNGGANVLTF
TRBJ1-5,NA,TRBV6-5,many,TGTGCCAGCAGTCCGGGGATGGGGGCCAAGAGGCAGCCCCAGCATTTT,CASSPGMGAKRQPQHF
TRBJ2-7,NA,TRBV30,many,TGTGCCTGGAGGAAAGGATATTCATCCTACGAGCAGTACTTC,CAWRKGYSSYEQYF
TRBJ1-5,NA,TRBV5-6,few,TGTGCCAGCAGCTTGGGGTCGGCCGGTTATAGCAATCAGCCCCAGCATTTT,CASSLGSAGYSNQPQHF
TRBJ1-1,NA,TRBV7-2,NA,TGTGCCAGCAGCTCCCACCGGGATCTAGAAGCTTTCTTT,CASSSHRDLEAFF
TRBJ2-3,TRBD2,TRBV20-1,NA,TGCAGTGCTAGAGCGGGCGGGGGGTATTTAGATACGCAGTATTTT,CSARAGGGYLDTQYF
TRBJ2-3,NA,TRBV20-1,many,TGCAGTGCTACCGGGACCCCAGGGGATACGCAGTATTTT,CSATGTPGDTQYF
TRBJ1-2,NA,TRBV12-3/TRBV12-4,few,TGTGCCAGCAGTTTTCGGACGGGTGTTTATGGCTACACCTTC,CASSFRTGVYGYTF
TRBJ1-1,NA,TRBV18,NA,TGTGCCAGCTCACCCGCGGGTGCACAGGGAGGGACTGAAGCTTTCTTT,CASSPAGAQGGTEAFF
TRBJ2-2,NA,TRBV2,NA,TGTGCCAGCAGTGAATACGGAAGCACCGGGGAGCTGTTTTTT,CASSEYGSTGELFF
TRBJ2-2,NA,TRBV30,few,TGTGCCTGGGCCCGCGGGGGCTTCGACACCGGGGAGCTGTTTTTT,CAWARGGFDTGELFF
TRBJ2-7,NA,TRBV20-1,few,TGCAGTGCTAGAGGGAAACAGTACGAGCAGTACTTC,CSARGKQYEQYF
TRBJ2-1,TRBD2,TRBV5-1,few,TGCGCCAGCAGCTCCGGGACTATTGGCCTACACAATGAGCAGTTCTTC,CASSSGTIGLHNEQFF
TRBJ1-2,TRBD1,TRBV6-6,NA,TGTGCCAGCACGGGGGACAGGGAGGGCTACACCTTC,CASTGDREGYTF
TRBJ2-5,TRBD2,TRBV7-6,many,TGTGCCAGCAGCTTAGAGGGCGGGGGAGAGACCCAGTACTTC,CASSLEGGGETQYF
TRBJ2-5,NA,TRBV12-3/TRBV12-4,few,TGTGCCAGCAGGCCCAAGCCCGCAGAGACCCAGTACTTC,CASRPKPAETQYF
TRBJ1-1,TRBD1,TRBV7-6,many,TGTGCCAGCAGCTTAGCGGCACTGGACAGGGTGATGAACACTGAAGCTTTCTTT,CASSLAALDRVMNTEAFF
TRBJ2-7,TRBD2,TRBV6-2/TRBV6-3,many,TGTGCCAGCAGTCACCCCAGCGGGGGGGCCTACGAGCAGTACTTC,CASSHPSGGAYEQYF
TRBJ2-5,TRBD2,TRBV7-9,NA,TGTGCCAGCAGCAAAAGGGGTAGCGGGGGCTCTGAGACCCAGTACTTC,CASSKRGSGGSETQYF
TRBJ2-2,NA,TRBV13,many,TGTGCCAGCAGCTCCCTCAGGGGAGGCAAGGCCGGGGAGCTGTTTTTT,CASSSLRGGKAGELFF
TRBJ2-1,TRBD2,TRBV20-1,many,TGCAGTGCTAGAGATCTCACTAGCGGGGGCCATGAGCAGTTCTTC,CSARDLTSGGHEQFF
TRBJ2-3,NA,TRBV12-3/TRBV12-4,many,TGTGCCAGCAGTTCAGTCCGGGGGTCGGCTTGGGGCACAGATACGCAGTATTTT,CASSSVRGSAWGTDTQYF
TRBJ2-5,TRBD2,TRBV4-2,NA,TGTGCCAGCAGCCAGGCTAAGAAACTAGCGGGGGGCGAGACCCAGTACTTC,CASSQAKKLAGGETQYF
TRBJ1-1,NA,TRBV5-4,many,TGTGCCAGCAGCCGCGTCGGGGGAGCGAACACTGAAGCTTTCTTT,CASSRVGGANTEAFF
TRBJ2-2,TRBD2,TRBV10-3,few,TGTGCCACCGGGCGGGGGGCCGGCGGGGAGCTGTTTTTT,CATGRGAGGELFF
TRBJ2-1,TRBD1,TRBV5-1,many,TGCGCCAGCAGCTTCGGACAGGGGGCCCCCTACAATGAGCAGTTCTTC,CASSFGQGAPYNEQFF
TRBJ1-5,NA,TRBV20-1,NA,TGCAGTGCTAGGCTGAGGGGACCCAATCAGCCCCAGCATTTT,CSARLRGPNQPQHF
TRBJ1-4,NA,TRBV10-2,NA,TGCGCCAGCAGTGAGATGGCCGGGGTGGCTAATGAAAAACTGTTTTTT,CASSEMAGVANEKLFF
TRBJ1-6,NA,TRBV27,many,TGTGCCAGCAGTTTATGGGGGCAGGGGCTCGGCTCACCCCTCCACTTT,CASSLWGQGLGSPLHF
TRBJ1-1,NA,TRBV4-3,few,TGCGCCAGCAGCCAAGATCCCCAGGGGACTCCTAGTCAAGCTTTCTTT,CASSQDPQGTPSQAFF
TRBJ1-3,NA,TRBV20-1,NA,TGCAGTGCCCCCCGGTCAGGGACCTCTGGAAACACCATATATTTT,CSAPRSGTSGNTIYF
TRBJ1-2,NA,TRBV29-1,many,TGCAGCGTTGAGCGGAACAGTATCCATGGCTACACCTTC,CSVERNSIHGYTF
TRBJ2-7,NA,TRBV18,many,TGTGCCAGCTCATCGTATGGCGAGCAGTACTTC,CASSSYGEQYF
TRBJ2-7,TRBD2,TRBV11-1,NA,TGTGCCAGCAGCATACTAGCGGGGGGGAAGTCGGGCGAGCAGTACTTC,CASSILAGGKSGEQYF
TRBJ2-5,TRBD2,TRBV2,many,TGTGCCGGTGGACTAGCGGGGGGAGGGACCCAGTACTTC,CAGGLAGGGTQYF
TRBJ1-1,NA,TRBV20-1,many,TGCAGTGCTAGAGACCCTCCGGGTGTAGAAACTGAAGCTTTCTTT,CSARDPPGVETEAFF
TRBJ2-5,NA,TRBV6-1,few,TGTGCCAGCAGGACCAGGGGATTCGAGACCCAGTACTTC,CASRTRGFETQYF
TRBJ2-7,TRBD1,TRBV12-3/TRBV12-4,NA,TGTGCCAGCACCTTAAGGTCGAGACAGGGGAGCGGCGAGCAGTACTTC,CASTLRSRQGSGEQYF
TRBJ2-7,NA,TRBV25-1,few,TGTGCCAGCAGCGACAGCCTCTACGAGCAGTACTTC,CASSDSLYEQYF